This TCR beta chain emerged from a study of sequential checkpoint blockade in melanoma. Study-level background: Arm A got nivolumab then ipilimumab; arm B the reverse, 1:1. After both sequences, patients received maintenance nivolumab.

Treatment: randomized to nivolumab then ipilimumab (arm A) or the reverse (arm B). Patients had received no earlier DNA-damaging chemotherapy. PBMC sorting kept live CD3+CD8+ cells without CD19 or CD56. V was cut by 2 bases and J by 3 bases, with 8 bases left in between. CDR1 SGHAT and CDR2 FQNNGV come from the germline V gene. The CDR3 is 13 amino acids. Generated by immunoSEQ multiplex PCR, the TCRdb table keeps only in-frame clones and is missing some. The top ten hold 15% to 20% of the sample, which has about 18,000 clones, under 75% seen once. The sample consisted of CD8+ T cells sorted from blood (inferred from file names), taken from a patient given nivolumab and ipilimumab in sequence. The TCR was taken from a human donor with melanoma. The chain uses TRBV11-2 and TRBJ2-7; D remains unclear. CDR3 DNA sequence: TGTGCCAGCAGCTTATCGCGGAGCTACGAGCAGTACTTC. This translates into CASSLSRSYEQYF. Drawing the rest from reference TRBV11-2 and TRBJ2-7, the complete variable domain is EAGVAQSPRYKIIEKRQSVAFWCNPISGHATLYWYQQILGQGPKLLIQFQNNGVVDDSQLPKDRFSAERLKGVDSTLKIQPAKLEDSAVYLCASSLSRSYEQYFGPGTRLTVT.